This passage covers 10 T cell receptor beta chains from one sample sequenced in a study of T cell repertoires in cytomegalovirus infection. TCRdb re-called the reads with MiXCR, one entry per CDR3 protein. The sample includes some 900,000 distinct CDR3 sequences, around a third of them seen just once. These receptors' antigens are unknown. The sequences come from cultured CD8+ T cells from PBMCs, collected from culture after CMV antigen stimulation. Receptor source: a human donor in good health (CMV status not recorded). Some clones in this sample may be carry-over from other donors' samples.

This chain uses TRBV19 with TRBJ1-2; D not resolved. The germline gives CDR1 LNHDA, CDR2 SQIVND (reference sequence). This CDR3 is built from 15 residues. V shed 5 bases and J shed 0 bases, with 13 bases lying between them. CDR3 protein: CASSPRGEPNYGYTF. The CDR3 region has the DNA TGTGCCAGTAGTCCCCGAGGCGAGCCTAACTATGGCTACACCTTC.

This clonotype was seen many times. The rearrangement joins TRBV7-9 to TRBJ2-3; D is ambiguous. Germline-derived CDR1 and CDR2 are SEHNR and FQNEAQ (reference sequence). V was cut by 2 bases and J by 3 bases, with 3 bases left in between. CDR3 size: 12 residues. DNA for the CDR3: TGTGCCAGCAGCTTACGGACAGATACGCAGTATTTT. Amino acids: CASSLRTDTQYF.

This chain links TRBV9 with TRBJ1-1; D gene unclear. Germline V lookup: CDR1 SGDLS, CDR2 YYNGEE. The V gene lost 5 bases and the J gene lost 4 bases, with 12 bases spanning the gap. This CDR3 has 13 amino acids. The CDR3 DNA reads as TGTGCCAGCAGTAAAAAGGGAGGCACTGAAGCTTTCTTT. It translates to CASSKKGGTEAFF.

J is TRBJ2-7 and V is TRBV7-9; 8 bases are a match to TRBD1. Germline CDR1 is SEHNR and CDR2 is FQNEAQ (reference sequence). Trimming cost V 6 bases and J 3 bases; bases outside gene matches: 10. The CDR3 consists of 15 residues. The CDR3 region has the DNA TGTGCCAGCAGTACGACAGGGGCTGCTAGCTACGAGCAGTACTTC. Protein sequence: CASSTTGAASYEQYF.

This clonotype was counted between two and nine times. The rearrangement links TRBV4-1 to TRBJ2-2; unclear D gene. V was trimmed by 6 bases and J by 0 bases, leaving 11 bases between them. Germline V gene sequence: CDR1 MGHRA, CDR2 YSYEKL. This CDR3 has 15 residues. CDR3 loop: CASRTTVANTGELFF. DNA for the CDR3: TGCGCCAGCAGAACGACGGTCGCGAACACCGGGGAGCTGTTTTTT.

This chain connects TRBV6-6 to TRBJ2-7; the match to TRBD1 covers 10 bases. Germline V gives CDR1 MNHNY, CDR2 SVGAGI (reference sequence). The CDR3 runs 16 residues. J was trimmed by 5 bases and V by 5 bases; bases with no gene match: 12. CDR3 nucleotide sequence: TGTGCCAGCAGTCTATCGCCGGGACAGGGGATAGACGAGCAGTACTTC. This codes for CASSLSPGQGIDEQYF.

This chain connects TRBV5-4 to TRBJ2-1, with D uncertain. V gave up 4 bases and J gave up 10 bases, with 12 bases separating them. CDR1 is SGHNT and CDR2 is YYREEE in the germline V gene (reference sequence). CDR3 size: 12 residues. This chain's CDR3 is CASSMGSFEQFF. The CDR3 DNA reads TGTGCCAGCAGCATGGGTTCTTTCGAGCAGTTCTTC. The full variable domain, its missing parts supplied by reference TRBV5-4 and TRBJ2-1, is ETGVTQSPTHLIKTRGQQVTLRCSSQSGHNTVSWYQQALGQGPQFIFQYYREEENGRGNFPPRFSGLQFPNYSSELNVNALELDDSALYLCASSMGSFEQFFGPGTRLTVL.

DNA of the CDR3: TGTGCCAGCAGCTCCATGGCCGAGGAGCAGTACGTC. Its protein product is CASSSMAEEQYV. The chain couples TRBV7-2 to TRBJ2-7; D is undetermined. V lost 4 bases to trimming and J lost 7 bases, with 11 bases between them. This CDR3 comprises 12 residues. Germline CDR1 SGHTA, CDR2 FQGNSA.

V and J are TRBV7-6 and TRBJ1-1; no firm D call. The CDR3 has 15 amino acids. Germline-derived CDR1 and CDR2 are SGHVS and FNYEAQ. The V end was cut by 0 bases, the J end by 1 base, with 9 bases between. CDR3 sequence reads: CASSLAATTNTEAFF. The DNA of the CDR3 is TGTGCCAGCAGCTTAGCAGCCACCACGAACACTGAAGCTTTCTTT.

This clonotype was observed at least ten times. The rearrangement links TRBV5-4 to TRBJ2-1; maybe TRBD2 (5 bases). V was cut by 4 bases and J by 0 bases, with 17 bases left in between. This CDR3 is 17 amino acids long. Germline V gene sequence: CDR1 SGHNT, CDR2 YYREEE (reference sequence). The CDR3 is CASSPGGIPRSYNEQFF. The CDR3 region has the DNA TGTGCCAGCAGCCCAGGAGGTATCCCCCGCTCCTACAATGAGCAGTTCTTC.